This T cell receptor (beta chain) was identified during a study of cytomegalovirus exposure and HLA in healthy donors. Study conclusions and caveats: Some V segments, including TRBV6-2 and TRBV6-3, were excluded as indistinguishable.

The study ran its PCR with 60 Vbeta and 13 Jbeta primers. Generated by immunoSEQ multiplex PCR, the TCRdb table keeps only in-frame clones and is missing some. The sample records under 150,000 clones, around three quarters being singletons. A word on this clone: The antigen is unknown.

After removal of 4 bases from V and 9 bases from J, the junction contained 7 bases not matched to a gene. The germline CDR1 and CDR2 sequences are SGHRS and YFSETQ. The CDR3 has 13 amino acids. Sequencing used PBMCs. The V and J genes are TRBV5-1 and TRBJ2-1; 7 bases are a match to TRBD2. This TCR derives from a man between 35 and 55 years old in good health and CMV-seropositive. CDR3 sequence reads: CASSARSGGEQFF. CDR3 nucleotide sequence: TGCGCCAGCAGCGCAAGGTCGGGGGGTGAGCAGTTCTTC.